The T cell receptor beta chain described here comes from a study of PD-1 blockade in classical Hodgkin lymphoma. Overall study context: Intravenous delivery of nivolumab at 3 mg/kg to patients occurred every 2 weeks. Findings and limits, study-wide: For complete responders, baseline diversity was comparable to that of newly diagnosed patients. Among the patients, those starting nivolumab under 1 year after ASCT were excluded. Compared with healthy donors, newly diagnosed patients reportedly showed lower baseline TCR diversity.

Time point meaning: cycle 4 day 1 (C4D1), after 5 to 7 weeks of nivolumab. The patients all showed relapse after autologous stem cell transplantation, while their brentuximab vedotin exposure varied. Magnetic negative selection purified CD4+ T cells from thawed PBMCs. Comments on this clone: Its antigen is not identified.

Sequencing was performed with immunoSEQ multiplex PCR; in TCRdb, only in-frame clones are kept and a portion is missing. Altogether about 18,000 clones are present, over 70% being singletons, with the ten largest covering about 2%. There are 13 residues in the CDR3. V lost 1 base to trimming and J lost 3 bases, with 7 bases between them. Germline CDR1 reads SGHRS; CDR2 reads YFSETQ. The receptor was derived from a human donor with classical Hodgkin lymphoma. The sample was CD4+ T cells from blood, taken before the fourth cycle of nivolumab. The chain has TRBV5-1 and TRBJ2-5; no firm D call. The CDR3 reads CASSLILEETQYF. The CDR3 nucleotides are TGCGCCAGCAGCTTGATCCTAGAAGAGACCCAGTACTTC. Combining the CDR3 with reference TRBV5-1 and TRBJ2-5 gives the whole variable domain KAGVTQTPRYLIKTRGQQVTLSCSPISGHRSVSWYQQTPGQGLQFLFEYFSETQRNKGNFPGRFSGRQFSNSRSEMNVSTLELGDSALYLCASSLILEETQYFGPGTRLLVL.